What follows describes a single T cell receptor (beta chain). There is no known antigen for this receptor. No quality values exist for individual bases; no much larger clone is one base distant. This record belongs to a study of blood T cell repertoires in COVID-19 (dated by TCRdb to 2018 to 2021). In terms of the full investigation: Samples covering the acute and convalescent phases of COVID-19 were provided by collaborators in the United States, Italy and Spain. Where available, HLA class I and class II types were obtained from metadata supplied by the sample provider rather than from assay-based typing. The dataset comprised deeply sampled blood TCRbeta repertoires from subjects exposed to, actively infected with, or recovered from COVID-19. Samples were obtained from the ongoing ImmuneRACE study (first 160 participants) and from 1,254 subjects provided by 6 global collaborators. The repertoires were made available in a free public database intended to serve as a resource for research on the immune response to SARS-CoV-2. The sample metadata nearly always contained a de-identified subject ID, COVID-19 status, age in years and sex. The material from the prospective study consisted of cDNA or gDNA derived from T cells, B-cell-depleted T cells, or PBMCs. The research as a whole found: The amount of clinical and demographic metadata varied by source and participant and was provided uncurated.

Deletion took 3 bases off V and 0 bases off J, with a span of 14 bases between the germline ends. Reading the germline V gene (reference sequence) gives CDR1 LNHDA and CDR2 SQIVND. The cysteine opens and the phenylalanine closes a CDR3 of 16 amino acids. Of all the DNA, just the CDR3 is kept, 48 bases in frame from base 1. Samples from volunteer blood donors who had recovered from COVID-19 were contributed by a second Seattle source. Each collaborating institution followed its own protocols to collect whole blood in K2EDTA tubes. For TCRbeta analysis, collaborators shipped samples as frozen whole blood, isolated PBMCs, or DNA extracted from either of those sample types. The immunoSEQ Assay, a bias-controlled multiplex PCR, was used to amplify TCRbeta CDR3 regions from genomic DNA. The authors processed their data as follows. The number of nucleated cells in each sample was estimated by amplification of reference gene primers within the assay. To quantify the absolute abundance of each unique TCRbeta CDR3 rearrangement, sequence reads were collapsed and filtered. Productive Simpson clonality was computed per sample as the square root of Simpson's diversity index over productive rearrangements. The immuneACCESS repertoire file appears here via TCRdb, limited to in-frame rearrangements. These files lack a portion of the clones; in checked studies, under half of the deficit traces to unresolved V genes, and the cause of the others is not known. V and J calls and clone size come straight from that table; D and trimming were deduced from the DNA. The sample table contains roughly 86,000 clones; only one count was recorded for around three quarters of them. The ten largest make up 8.7% of the sample.

The source material was peripheral blood. The chain employs TRBV19 and TRBJ2-5; the D gene lacks a confident call. This clonotype originated in a man aged 50 to 60 who had recovered from COVID-19. The sequenced DNA: TGTGCCAGTAGTATGGTACAGAACGCGTACCAAGAGACCCAGTACTTC. Its coded protein is CASSMVQNAYQETQYF.